The sequence of this T cell receptor beta chain was determined in a study of T-cell memory formation after mild COVID-19. V lost 2 bases, J lost 2 bases, and 2 bases stayed unmatched. CDR1 is DFQATT, CDR2 SNEGSKA, per germline (reference sequence). This CDR3 region has 13 residues. Study results and caveats: Cross-reactive memory apparently joined, as some responding clones appeared in pre-infection memory. A second wave expanding day 15 to 37 was CD4+-biased; contracting clones were balanced.

Using constant-segment primers, 5'RACE produced TCR alpha and TCR beta cDNA libraries carrying sample barcodes and UMIs. TCRdb itself ran the 5' RACE reads through MiXCR, one entry per CDR3 protein. The profile shows about 300,000 distinct CDR3 sequences, approximately 19% of them singletons. The table lists this clonotype with a count of one. Its antigen is not known. V is TRBV20-1 and J is TRBJ1-1, with 7 bases lining up with TRBD1. This TCR was sampled from a man younger than 35 who had mild COVID-19 (a few samples of this study predate the infection). Cell type and time point are not known. The sequenced sample consisted of PBMCs or a T cell subset sorted from them (not recorded which). CDR3 DNA sequence: TGCAGTGCTAGACGGACAGGCAACACTGAAGCTTTCTTT. Translated: CSARRTGNTEAFF.